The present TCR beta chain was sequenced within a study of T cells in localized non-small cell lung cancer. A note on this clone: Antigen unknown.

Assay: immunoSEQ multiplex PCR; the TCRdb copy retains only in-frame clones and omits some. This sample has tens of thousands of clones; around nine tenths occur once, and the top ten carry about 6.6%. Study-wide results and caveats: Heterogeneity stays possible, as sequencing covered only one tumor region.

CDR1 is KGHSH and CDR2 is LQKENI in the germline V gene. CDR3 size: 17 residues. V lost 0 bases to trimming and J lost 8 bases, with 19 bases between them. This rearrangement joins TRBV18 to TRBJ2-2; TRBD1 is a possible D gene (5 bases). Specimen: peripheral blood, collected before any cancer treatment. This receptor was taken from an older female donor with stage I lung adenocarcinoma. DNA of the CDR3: TGTGCCAGCTCACCACCCCTCCAAGGGGCGAGGTGGGGGGAGCTGTTTTTT. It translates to CASSPPLQGARWGELFF.